The next 13 T cell receptor beta chains were all read from a single sample in a study of blood T cell repertoires in COVID-19. The assay was immunoSEQ multiplex PCR, and TCRdb's table has in-frame clones only and misses some. The table shows about 240,000 clones, with around four fifths occurring only once. The sequencing sample was made of peripheral blood. These receptor sequences come from a woman aged 60-75 years with active or convalescent COVID-19.

V usage is TRBV4-1 and J usage is TRBJ1-4; the match to TRBD1 covers 7 bases. The V and J ends lost 1 base and 10 bases, in that order; junction bases with no gene match: 12. CDR1 MGHRA and CDR2 YSYEKL come from the germline V gene. This CDR3 has 16 amino acids. CDR3 protein: CASSQALGGPGGKLFF. CDR3 DNA: TGCGCCAGCAGCCAAGCCTTGGGCGGCCCAGGGGGAAAACTGTTTTTT.

The J gene is TRBJ1-2, the V gene TRBV18; no clear D. The CDR3 is made up of 14 amino acids. Trimming took off 3 bases at V and 4 bases at J, with 12 bases between the two ends. Germline CDR1 is KGHSH and CDR2 is LQKENI. CDR3 nucleotide sequence: TGTGCCAGCTCACCGAATTCACAGATCTATGGCTACACCTTC. Encoded protein: CASSPNSQIYGYTF.

For the CDR3, the DNA is TGTGCCAGCAGTTTTGGGGCAGGGGGCTACACCTTC. Translation: CASSFGAGGYTF. The V gene is TRBV12-3 or TRBV12-4, the J gene TRBJ1-2; a possible D gene is TRBD1 (5 bases). CDR3 size: 12 residues. Trimming pared 3 bases from V and 8 bases from J, leaving 10 bases between.

In DNA, the CDR3 is TGCGCCAGCAGCCAAGCCCGACAGGGGTCCGCTTCACCCCTCCACTTT. It specifies CASSQARQGSASPLHF. The genes are TRBV4-1 and TRBJ1-6, with 8 positions matching TRBD1. The CDR3 covers 16 residues. Germline CDR1 and CDR2: MGHRA and YSYEKL. Trimming took 1 base from V and 9 from J; bases not matched to a gene: 8.

The table lists this clone with a count of one. The V and J genes are TRBV5-1 and TRBJ1-1; TRBD1 matches at 7 bases. Germline V CDR1 and CDR2: SGHRS, YFSETQ. The CDR3 totals 15 residues. J gave up 6 bases and V 0 bases, and 8 bases lay outside the gene matches. The CDR3 is CASSLADRVISEAFF. The CDR3 DNA is TGCGCCAGCAGCTTGGCCGACAGGGTGATCTCTGAAGCTTTCTTT.

The gene calls are TRBV6-2 or TRBV6-3 and TRBJ2-7; 13 nucleotides line up with TRBD2. This CDR3 is 15 amino acids long. CDR1 is MNHEY and CDR2 is SVGEGT in the germline V gene. Trimming at V came to 2 bases and at J to 4 bases, leaving 2 bases not matched to a gene. This CDR3 reads CASSYLTSGGYEQYF. CDR3 bases: TGTGCCAGCAGTTACCTGACTAGCGGGGGGTACGAGCAGTACTTC.

The rearrangement uses TRBV6-5 and TRBJ1-1; the D gene is possibly TRBD1 (6 bases). Trimming left V 2 bases short and J 1 base short, with 8 bases between. The CDR3 covers 14 residues. Germline V gene lookup returns CDR1 MNHEY and CDR2 SVGAGI. CDR3 sequence: CASSYGQRNTEAFF. The CDR3 region has the DNA TGTGCCAGCAGTTACGGACAGAGGAACACTGAAGCTTTCTTT.

The chain carries TRBV6-5 and TRBJ1-5; D is unclear. Germline values: CDR1 MNHEY, CDR2 SVGAGI. Trimming stripped 0 bases from V and 4 bases from J, with 13 bases between. This CDR3 spans 16 amino acids. The CDR3 nucleotides are TGTGCCAGCAGTTACTCTATCCCAGGCACTAATCAGCCCCAGCATTTT. It encodes CASSYSIPGTNQPQHF.

The V and J genes are TRBV6-6 and TRBJ2-1; 7 positions agree with TRBD2. The ends lost 2 bases at V and 5 bases at J; junction bases unmatched: 9. The length of the CDR3 is 16 residues. Germline CDR1 MNHNY, CDR2 SVGAGI (reference sequence). The CDR3 is CASSYRWTSPDNEQFF. For the CDR3, the DNA is TGTGCCAGCAGTTACCGATGGACTAGTCCCGACAATGAGCAGTTCTTC.

V gene TRBV6-5 combines with J gene TRBJ1-4, with D perhaps matching TRBD1 (5 bases). With 0 bases removed from V and 8 bases from J, the gap between germline ends came to 13 bases. Germline CDR1 and CDR2: MNHEY and SVGAGI. The CDR3 length is 15 residues. The CDR3, as DNA: TGTGCCAGCAGTTACTCGATGCTGGGGGGGGAAAAACTGTTTTTT. Protein: CASSYSMLGGEKLFF.

V gene TRBV19 combines with J gene TRBJ2-5; D is unresolved. This CDR3 contains 13 residues. The V and J ends lost 6 bases and 0 bases respectively, with 8 bases between them. In germline, CDR1 is LNHDA, CDR2 SQIVND (reference sequence). The CDR3 DNA is TGTGCCAGTAGGGAGTTGTACCAAGAGACCCAGTACTTC. Its translation: CASRELYQETQYF.

This chain uses TRBV27 with TRBJ1-6; 7 nucleotides align to TRBD1. Germline CDR1 and CDR2: MNHEY and SMNVEV (reference sequence). CDR3 length equals 15 residues. Germline trimming cut 4 bases from V and 10 bases from J; bases unmatched to any gene: 10. CDR3 amino acids: CASSYTTGVGSPLHF. CDR3 in DNA: TGTGCCAGCAGTTACACCACAGGGGTGGGCTCACCCCTCCACTTT.

In nucleotides, the CDR3 is TGTGCCAGCAGTTTAATGGCGAGAGTGAGGGGCTACACCTTC. As protein: CASSLMARVRGYTF. The gene calls are TRBV28 and TRBJ1-2; D remains unclear. Germline assignment: CDR1 MDHEN and CDR2 SYDVKM. The CDR3 is made up of 14 amino acids. V was cut by 2 bases and J by 8 bases, with 15 bases left in between.